This record covers a single T cell receptor beta chain. This record comes from a study of blood T cell repertoires in COVID-19. About the study: The analysed material was cDNA or gDNA that came from T cells, B-cell-depleted T cells, or PBMCs.

The CDR3 is 17 residues long. In germline, CDR1 is SNHLY, CDR2 FYNNEI. V shed 1 base and J shed 5 bases, with 18 bases lying between them. As handled by the study authors: Reference gene primer amplification yielded estimated nucleated cell counts. Libraries were prepared by immunoSEQ multiplex PCR; TCRdb keeps only in-frame clonotypes and omits some of them. V and J calls and clone size come straight from that table; D and trimming were deduced from the DNA. The sample has hundreds of thousands of clones, about 89% seen once; the top ten hold around 1.5%. The receptor was derived from a woman between 40 and 55 years old who had recovered from COVID-19. The material sequenced was peripheral blood. The rearrangement uses TRBV2 and TRBJ1-5; D not certain. CDR3 sequence reads: CASSEGSVVPAYQPQHF. In nucleotides, the CDR3 is TGTGCCAGCAGTGAAGGTTCCGTAGTACCCGCCTATCAGCCCCAGCATTTT.